Below are 14 T cell receptor beta chains sequenced from a single sample in a study of blood T cell repertoires in COVID-19. Data came from immunoSEQ multiplex PCR; TCRdb stores just in-frame clones and leaves some out. The data show a few hundred thousand clones, with around 78% seen just once and roughly 4.6% held by the top ten. The sample was peripheral blood. These receptors came from a man in his sixties who had recovered from COVID-19.

The J gene is TRBJ1-6, the V gene TRBV2; TRBD1 might be the D (5 bases). CDR1 and CDR2 from the germline V gene are SNHLY and FYNNEI. There are 13 residues in the CDR3. The V gene lost 6 bases and the J gene lost 8 bases, with 11 bases spanning the gap. The CDR3 loop reads CASRGLGDSPLHF. The CDR3 nucleotides are TGTGCCAGCAGGGGACTGGGAGATTCACCCCTCCACTTT.

The V and J genes are TRBV3-1 (or the pseudogene TRBV3-2) and TRBJ2-2; TRBD1 is a possible D gene (5 bases). V lost 1 base, J lost 8 bases, and 11 bases lay in between. Per germline, CDR1 LGHDT and CDR2 YNNKEL (reference sequence). The CDR3 extends over 14 amino acids. CDR3 in amino acids: CASSQVQGMGELFF. Written as DNA, the CDR3 is TGTGCCAGCAGCCAAGTGCAGGGTATGGGGGAGCTGTTTTTT.

V and J are TRBV5-1 and TRBJ2-3, with TRBD2 matching over 7 bases. The J segment lost 0 bases and the V segment lost 3 bases, leaving 4 bases of the junction unmatched. This CDR3 comprises 15 residues. Germline-derived CDR1 and CDR2 are SGHRS and YFSETQ. In DNA form, the CDR3 reads TGCGCCAGCAGCTCCGGCGGGGGAAGCACAGATACGCAGTATTTT. Translating gives CASSSGGGSTDTQYF.

This clone was observed a handful of times. The chain combines TRBV3-1 (or the pseudogene TRBV3-2) with TRBJ2-7; D ambiguous. Germline V gene lookup returns CDR1 LGHDT and CDR2 YNNKEL (reference sequence). The CDR3 sequence is 14 residues long. V shed 0 bases and J shed 6 bases, with 12 bases lying between them. CDR3 nucleotides: TGTGCCAGCAGCCAAGATCGATCGAGCTCCGAGCAGTACTTC. Amino acids: CASSQDRSSSEQYF.

This chain links TRBV7-2 with TRBJ2-7; the match to TRBD2 covers 8 bases. CDR3 length: 15 amino acids. V dropped 1 base and J dropped 0; count of bases not matched to a gene: 2. The germline V gene has CDR1 SGHTA and CDR2 FQGNSA. The CDR3 sequence: CASSLGRGGSYEQYF. CDR3 nucleotides: TGTGCCAGCAGCTTAGGACGGGGGGGCTCCTACGAGCAGTACTTC.

The chain links TRBV7-9 to TRBJ2-5, with 8 bases lining up with TRBD2. This CDR3 has 14 amino acids. The V and J ends lost 2 bases and 4 bases, in that order; junction bases with no gene match: 3. Germline CDR1 is SEHNR and CDR2 is FQNEAQ (reference sequence). CDR3 in amino acids: CASSLRAGGETQYF. In nucleotides, the CDR3 is TGTGCCAGCAGCTTACGTGCGGGGGGAGAGACCCAGTACTTC. Together with reference TRBV7-9 and TRBJ2-5, the CDR3 gives the full variable domain: DTGVSQNPRHKITKRGQNVTFRCDPISEHNRLYWYRQTLGQGPEFLTYFQNEAQLEKSRLLSDRFSAERPKGSFSTLEIQRTEQGDSAMYLCASSLRAGGETQYFGPGTRLLVL.

This CDR3 reads CASSLTSGSYTRYNEQFF. In DNA form, the CDR3 reads TGTGCCAGCAGTCTAACTAGCGGGAGCTACACTAGATACAATGAGCAGTTCTTC. The chain uses TRBV7-2 and TRBJ2-1; 11 bases line up with TRBD2. Looked up from germline, CDR1 is SGHTA and CDR2 is FQGNSA. Losses at the gene ends were 6 bases for V and 4 bases for J; bases not matched to a gene: 14. The CDR3 loop spans 18 amino acids.

The chain combines TRBV2 with TRBJ2-4; maybe TRBD1 (7 bases). This CDR3 is built from 14 residues. Per germline, CDR1 SNHLY and CDR2 FYNNEI. Deletions cut 6 bases from V and 7 bases from J, with 16 bases between. The CDR3 region is CASRGGQAGNIQYF. In DNA, the CDR3 is TGTGCCAGCAGGGGAGGACAGGCGGGGAACATTCAGTACTTC.

The chain recombines TRBV19 with TRBJ1-2; D gene unclear. Germline V gene data show CDR1 as LNHDA and CDR2 as SQIVND (reference sequence). V dropped 10 bases and J dropped 6 bases, with 18 bases sitting between them. There are 13 residues in the CDR3. The CDR3 loop reads CATSGTLRNGYTF. The CDR3 nucleotides read TGTGCCACCTCCGGAACCTTGAGGAATGGCTACACCTTC. Using reference TRBV19 and TRBJ1-2 for the parts outside the CDR3, the full variable domain is DGGITQSPKYLFRKEGQNVTLSCEQNLNHDAMYWYRQDPGQGLRLIYYSQIVNDFQKGDIAEGYSVSREKKESFPLTVTSAQKNPTAFYLCATSGTLRNGYTFGSGTRLTVV.

The V gene is TRBV3-1 (or the pseudogene TRBV3-2), the J gene TRBJ2-2; D not resolved. Germline V gives CDR1 LGHDT, CDR2 YNNKEL (reference sequence). CDR3 length: 16 residues. V lost 4 bases, J lost 0 bases, and 12 bases lay in between. The CDR3 nucleotides are TGTGCCAGCAGCCGCGTCTTCCACGCGAACACCGGGGAGCTGTTTTTT. Protein: CASSRVFHANTGELFF.

The chain employs TRBV18 and TRBJ2-7; D is unresolved. This CDR3 comprises 13 residues. V was clipped by 2 bases and J by 3 bases, with 8 bases between them. The germline gives CDR1 KGHSH, CDR2 LQKENI. In DNA form, the CDR3 reads TGTGCCAGCTCACCAGGCCAGAACTACGAGCAGTACTTC. This sequence encodes CASSPGQNYEQYF.

The gene calls are TRBV18 and TRBJ2-7, with 9 positions matching TRBD1. This CDR3 spans 15 amino acids. From germline, CDR1 is KGHSH and CDR2 LQKENI. V trimming: 3 bases; J trimming: 3 bases; junction bases outside the gene matches: 6. The CDR3 is CASSPWTGVNYEQYF. For the CDR3, the DNA is TGTGCCAGCTCACCCTGGACAGGGGTCAACTACGAGCAGTACTTC.

The chain has TRBV10-1 and TRBJ2-7; the match to TRBD2 covers 7 bases. Germline loops: CDR1 WNHNN, CDR2 SYGVQD (reference sequence). The CDR3 runs to 13 residues. V lost 7 bases, J lost 7 bases, and 10 bases stayed unmatched. The CDR3 coding sequence is TGCGCCAGCAATCAGGGAGGGCCGGGGGAGCAGTACTTC. It codes for CASNQGGPGEQYF.

This chain uses TRBV6-6 with TRBJ2-7; 8 bases are shared with TRBD1. Losses at the gene ends were 6 bases for V and 0 bases for J; bases not matched to a gene: 7. Germline assignment: CDR1 MNHNY and CDR2 SVGAGI (reference sequence). This CDR3 is built from 15 residues. DNA of the CDR3: TGTGCCAGCAGGGGTGGACAGGGATACTCCTACGAGCAGTACTTC. It codes for CASRGGQGYSYEQYF.